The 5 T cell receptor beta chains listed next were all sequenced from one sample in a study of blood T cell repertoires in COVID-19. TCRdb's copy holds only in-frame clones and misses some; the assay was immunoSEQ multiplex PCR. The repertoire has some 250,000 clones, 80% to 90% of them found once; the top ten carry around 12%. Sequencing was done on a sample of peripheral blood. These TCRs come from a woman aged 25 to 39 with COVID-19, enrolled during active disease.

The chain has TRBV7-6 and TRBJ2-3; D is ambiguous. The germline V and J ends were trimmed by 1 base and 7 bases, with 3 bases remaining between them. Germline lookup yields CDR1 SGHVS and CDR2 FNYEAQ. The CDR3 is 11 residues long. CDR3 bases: TGTGCCAGCAGCTTAGATAATACGCAGTATTTT. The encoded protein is CASSLDNTQYF.

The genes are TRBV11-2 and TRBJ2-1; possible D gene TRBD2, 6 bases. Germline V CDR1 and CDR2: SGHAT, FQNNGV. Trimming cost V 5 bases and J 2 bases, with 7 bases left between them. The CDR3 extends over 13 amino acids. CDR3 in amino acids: CASSGGTYNEQFF. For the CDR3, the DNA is TGTGCCAGCAGCGGGGGGACCTACAATGAGCAGTTCTTC.

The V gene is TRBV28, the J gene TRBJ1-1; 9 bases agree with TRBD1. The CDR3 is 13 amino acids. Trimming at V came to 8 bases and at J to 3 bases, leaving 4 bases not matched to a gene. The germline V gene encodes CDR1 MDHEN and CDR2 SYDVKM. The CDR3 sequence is CASEQGADTEAFF. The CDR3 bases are TGTGCCAGCGAACAGGGGGCGGACACTGAAGCTTTCTTT. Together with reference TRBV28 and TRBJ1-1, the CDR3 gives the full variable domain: DVKVTQSSRYLVKRTGEKVFLECVQDMDHENMFWYRQDPGLGLRLIYFSYDVKMKEKGDIPEGYSVSREKKERFSLILESASTNQTSMYLCASEQGADTEAFFGQGTRLTVV.

CDR3 loop: CASSLKVGPRWGYTF. The CDR3 region has the DNA TGTGCCAGCAGCTTAAAGGTGGGGCCAAGGTGGGGCTACACCTTC. The chain employs TRBV7-8 and TRBJ1-2, with D maybe TRBD1 (5 bases). The CDR3 has 15 amino acids. Germline V gene sequence: CDR1 SGHVS, CDR2 FQNEAQ. Trimming pared 2 bases from V and 8 bases from J, leaving 18 bases between.

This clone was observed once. CDR3 region: CASRYRGISYNSPLHF. DNA of the CDR3: TGTGCCAGCAGATACAGGGGGATATCCTATAATTCACCCCTCCACTTT. The chain combines TRBV6-5 with TRBJ1-6; TRBD1 aligns across 8 bases. J lost 1 base, V lost 6 bases, and 5 bases had no gene match. Per germline, CDR1 MNHEY and CDR2 SVGAGI. The CDR3 runs to 16 residues.